The 20 T cell receptor beta chains given below trace back to one sample, sequenced in a study of radiation and T cells in renal cell carcinoma. Only in-frame clones appear in the TCRdb table, and some are missing; sequencing was by immunoSEQ multiplex PCR. This table holds about 49,000 clones, approximately 83% found once. Specified time point: baseline pretreatment blood. The treatment denotes: 15 Gy SBRT to primary tumor, nephrectomy 4 weeks later. The material was blood, obtained from a patient whose treatment included radiotherapy and nephrectomy. The receptors here all came from a woman in her 70s with renal cell carcinoma.

The chain recombines TRBV7-9 with TRBJ2-5; D ambiguous. This CDR3 has 14 residues. V was pared by 6 bases and J by 4 bases, with 15 bases between. CDR1 is SEHNR, CDR2 FQNEAQ, per germline (reference sequence). CDR3 amino acids: CASSGDGAGETQYF. The CDR3 DNA is TGTGCCAGCAGTGGAGACGGTGCAGGAGAGACCCAGTACTTC.

The DNA for the CDR3 is TGTGCCAGCAGCTTAAGTCTAGCGCACAATGAGCAGTTCTTC. Translating it yields CASSLSLAHNEQFF. The chain couples TRBV7-9 to TRBJ2-1; the D gene is possibly TRBD2 (6 bases). Trimming took off 2 bases at V and 5 bases at J, with 10 bases between the two ends. CDR1 is SEHNR, CDR2 FQNEAQ, per germline (reference sequence). CDR3 length: 14 residues.

As DNA, the CDR3 is TGCAGTCCCGGGACAGGGGGCTACACCTTC. It encodes CSPGTGGYTF. The chain carries TRBV20-1 and TRBJ1-2; 9 nucleotides line up with TRBD1. This CDR3 has 10 residues. CDR1 DFQATT and CDR2 SNEGSKA come from the germline V gene (reference sequence). V shed 8 bases and J 8 bases; nucleotides not matched to a gene: 3.

The chain joins TRBV1 to TRBJ2-2; the DNA was not used to check the table's D call, TRBD2. TRBV1 is classified as a pseudogene. This CDR3 is 17 amino acids long. CDR3 DNA sequence: TGCACCAGCAGCCAAGAGCAGTCGCGGGGGGCCTCCGGGGAGCTGTTTTTT. It translates to CTSSQEQSRGASGELFF.

The V call is TRBV9, the J call TRBJ2-1; 15 nucleotides align to TRBD2. The CDR3 has 15 amino acids. In germline, CDR1 is SGDLS, CDR2 YYNGEE. The V and J ends lost 3 bases and 10 bases, in that order; junction bases with no gene match: 5. This chain's CDR3 is CASSGTSGGALEQFF. The CDR3 coding sequence is TGTGCCAGCAGCGGGACTAGCGGGGGGGCTCTGGAGCAGTTCTTC.

The V gene is TRBV29-1, the J gene TRBJ2-1; D uncertain. The length of the CDR3 is 11 residues. Trimming shortened V by 7 bases and J by 6 bases, and 10 bases separated the two germline ends. Germline CDR1 reads SQVTM; CDR2 reads ANQGSEA. The CDR3 DNA reads TGCAGCGCCGCATACAGCAATGAGCAGTTCTTC. Translated, it gives CSAAYSNEQFF.

The chain is built from TRBV19 and TRBJ1-3, with D possibly being TRBD1 (5 bases). Trimming stripped 9 bases from V and 0 bases from J, with 9 bases between. The CDR3 runs 13 residues. Germline loops: CDR1 LNHDA, CDR2 SQIVND (reference sequence). The CDR3, as DNA: TGTGCCAGCCTCGGGGGCTCTGGAAACACCATATATTTT. Encoded protein: CASLGGSGNTIYF.

The chain employs TRBV5-1 and TRBJ1-1; D unclear. V was shortened by 3 bases and J by 7 bases, with 13 bases between the two germline ends. This CDR3 region has 13 residues. Germline V gene sequence: CDR1 SGHRS, CDR2 YFSETQ. The CDR3 DNA sequence: TGCGCCAGCAGCTCCAATTCAGAGGGTGAAGCTTTCTTT. Amino acids: CASSSNSEGEAFF.

The chain recombines TRBV10-3 with TRBJ1-1; D is perhaps TRBD1 (5 bases). Looked up from germline, CDR1 is ENHRY and CDR2 is SYGVKD. The CDR3 loop spans 14 amino acids. Deletions cut 2 bases from V and 8 bases from J, with 15 bases between. Here the CDR3 DNA reads TGTGCCATCAGTGAGGCAGGGCTAGATGTAGAAGCTTTCTTT. It specifies CAISEAGLDVEAFF.

The chain is built from TRBV5-8 and TRBJ2-6; D not resolved. This CDR3 region has 15 residues. V lost 4 bases and J 0 bases, leaving 8 bases between the germline ends. CDR1 SGHTS and CDR2 YDEGEE come from the germline V gene. The CDR3 reads CASSPLGSGANVLTF. CDR3 nucleotides: TGTGCCAGCAGCCCTCTGGGCTCTGGGGCCAACGTCCTGACTTTC.

This clone was picked up a small number of times. V usage is TRBV30 and J usage is TRBJ1-1, with D possibly TRBD1 on 5 matching bases. The CDR3 loop spans 11 amino acids. Germline-derived CDR1 and CDR2 are GTSNPN and SVGIG (reference sequence). V was cut by 2 bases and J by 8 bases, with 9 bases left in between. The CDR3 nucleotides are TGTGCCTGGAGTTTGACAGCCGAAGCTTTCTTT. This translates into CAWSLTAEAFF.

There are a few counts of this clone. The J gene is TRBJ2-3, the V gene TRBV2; a weak D match, TRBD2 (6 bases). V gave up 7 bases and J gave up 8 bases, with 19 bases separating them. Germline V gene data show CDR1 as SNHLY and CDR2 as FYNNEI. This CDR3 spans 14 amino acids. The CDR3 spells CASMEGREESTQYF. In DNA, the CDR3 is TGTGCCAGCATGGAGGGAAGGGAAGAGAGTACGCAGTATTTT.

The V gene is TRBV27, the J gene TRBJ2-4, with D tentatively TRBD2 (5 bases). This CDR3 contains 15 residues. Between the trimmed V and J ends, which lost 6 bases and 2 bases, there was a span of 14 bases. Germline CDR1 MNHEY, CDR2 SMNVEV (reference sequence). The CDR3 DNA reads as TGTGCCAGCAGAGAAATGAGAGGGCCCAAAAACATTCAGTACTTC. Its translation is CASREMRGPKNIQYF.

This clone was detected a few times. This rearrangement joins TRBV25-1 to TRBJ1-2; D gene unclear. Germline CDR1 reads MGHDK; CDR2 reads SYGVNS. This CDR3 contains 14 residues. Trimming removed 3 bases from V and 5 bases from J, with 13 bases in between. The CDR3 DNA reads as TGTGCCAGCAGTGAGCCGCAGGCGGAGTATGGCTACACCTTC. This sequence encodes CASSEPQAEYGYTF.

The chain employs TRBV6-6 and TRBJ2-5, with D possibly being TRBD2 (6 bases). With 7 bases removed from V and 3 bases from J, the gap between germline ends came to 15 bases. This CDR3 is 14 amino acids long. CDR1 is MNHNY, CDR2 SVGAGI, per germline (reference sequence). The CDR3 DNA reads as TGTGCCAGCACCACCGGCCGGGGGAAAGAGACCCAGTACTTC. This gives the protein CASTTGRGKETQYF.

This clone appeared a single time. This chain joins TRBV27 and TRBJ2-3, with D unclear. In germline, CDR1 is MNHEY, CDR2 SMNVEV (reference sequence). The CDR3 spans 13 residues. V was clipped by 6 bases and J by 3 bases, with 10 bases between them. CDR3: CASSLMGTDTQYF. The CDR3 nucleotides are TGTGCCAGCAGCCTAATGGGAACAGATACGCAGTATTTT.

The rearrangement links TRBV5-4 to TRBJ2-2; D perhaps matches TRBD2 (7 bases). Trimming left V 4 bases short and J 4 bases short, with 17 bases between. Looked up from germline, CDR1 is SGHNT and CDR2 is YYREEE (reference sequence). The CDR3 length is 16 residues. The CDR3, as DNA: TGTGCCAGCAGCCCGACGGGGGGCAGGGCCACCGGGGAGCTGTTTTTT. Translated, it gives CASSPTGGRATGELFF. Looking up the rest from reference TRBV5-4 and TRBJ2-2 gives the full variable domain: ETGVTQSPTHLIKTRGQQVTLRCSSQSGHNTVSWYQQALGQGPQFIFQYYREEENGRGNFPPRFSGLQFPNYSSELNVNALELDDSALYLCASSPTGGRATGELFFGEGSRLTVL.

The gene calls are TRBV7-2 and TRBJ2-7, with 7 bases aligning to TRBD1. Trimming removed 5 bases from V and 4 bases from J; junction bases left unmatched: 5. The CDR3 runs 13 residues. Germline-derived CDR1 and CDR2 are SGHTA and FQGNSA. CDR3 sequence reads: CASSERDRYEQYF. Here the CDR3 DNA reads TGTGCCAGCAGCGAGAGGGACAGATACGAGCAGTACTTC.

The rearrangement joins TRBV14 to TRBJ2-7; 10 nucleotides line up with TRBD1. The CDR3 totals 13 residues. The ends lost 6 bases at V and 7 bases at J; junction bases unmatched: 6. CDR1 is SGHDN, CDR2 FVKESK, per germline. DNA for the CDR3: TGTGCCAGCAGGCTGACAGGGGGCAGGGAGCAGTACTTC. Its translation is CASRLTGGREQYF. The whole variable domain, filled in from reference TRBV14 and TRBJ2-7, reads EAGVTQFPSHSVIEKGQTVTLRCDPISGHDNLYWYRRVMGKEIKFLLHFVKESKQDESGMPNNRFLAERTGGTYSTLKVQPAELEDSGVYFCASRLTGGREQYFGPGTRLTVT.

The chain recombines TRBV6-1 with TRBJ2-2; D possibly corresponds to TRBD2 (5 bases). The CDR3 length is 17 residues. V gave up 4 bases and J gave up 0 bases, with 15 bases separating them. Germline V gene sequence: CDR1 MNHNS, CDR2 SASEGT. CDR3 loop: CASSGGAGFPNTGELFF. In nucleotides, the CDR3 is TGTGCCAGCAGTGGGGGAGCAGGCTTCCCGAACACCGGGGAGCTGTTTTTT.